This T cell receptor (beta chain) appears in the sequencing data of a study of T cells after yellow fever vaccination. Regarding the study as a whole: By day 5 rather than day 15, the secondary response had peaked, though it was weaker. The study re-detected most primary-vaccination clones after the booster (96% CD4, 80% to 90% CD8).

This clonotype was detected only a few times. What it recognizes is unknown. Germline CDR1 is MNHEY and CDR2 is SVGAGI. V was clipped by 5 bases and J by 6 bases; unmatched bases: 6. This CDR3 contains 13 residues. Researchers made TCR cDNA using 5'RACE template switching, and this step added a universal primer site and UMIs. TCRdb itself ran the 5' RACE reads through MiXCR, one entry per CDR3 protein. The sample has approximately 550,000 distinct CDR3 sequences; 15% to 20% are singletons. The chain links TRBV6-5 to TRBJ2-7; 8 bases are shared with TRBD1. This specimen consisted of PBMCs, obtained 15 days after the yellow fever booster vaccination. The clonotype comes from a man aged 25-40 years who received the YFV17D yellow fever vaccine. CDR3 region: CASSNGQGGEQYF. The CDR3 DNA sequence: TGTGCCAGCAGTAACGGACAGGGCGGCGAGCAGTACTTC.